This TCR beta chain was sequenced during a study of regulatory T cells in long-lasting Graves disease (dated by TCRdb to the early 2020s). For context, the study as a whole: Antithyroid drugs had been taken for less than 3 months by newly diagnosed Graves' disease patients. Persistent Graves' disease patients were compared with newly diagnosed Graves' disease patients by peripheral blood TCR sequencing and RNA sequencing. The study was conducted in China and was registered as a clinical trial. A total of about 33 samples underwent TCR sequencing, from about 13 patients with persistent Graves' disease and some 20 patients with newly diagnosed Graves' disease. The full study reports these points: A larger number of public clonotypes was shared among persistent patients (fewer than 3,000) than among newly diagnosed patients (about 990). TRBV28, TRBJ1-2 and TRBJ2-5 were preferentially used in persistent disease, while TRBV20-1 and TRBJ2-1 were favored in newly diagnosed disease. Sequencing and analysis were restricted to the TCR beta chain. Because the primary lesion, thyroid tissue, could not be accessed, the study looked at peripheral blood alone. Persistent Graves' disease patients showed lower TCR Shannon entropy and fewer highly expanded clones than newly diagnosed patients, suggesting clonal expansion. As a limitation, the authors acknowledged that the small sample size may reduce accuracy.

This specimen's time point label, interpreted: newly diagnosed GD, antithyroid drugs for less than 3 months. For both TCR sequencing and RNA sequencing, RNA was extracted from PBMCs in TRIzol. The diagnosis of Graves' disease was made according to American Thyroid Association guidelines. Recruitment of patients was carried out at an endocrinology department in Xi'an, China. Each patient gave 7.5 to 10 milliliters of peripheral blood, collected in an EDTA anticoagulant tube. Ficoll Paque Plus density gradient separation was used to isolate PBMCs, and no additional T cell sorting was done. An Agilent 2100 Bioanalyzer and agarose gel were used to assess RNA quality, and a NanoDrop 2000 was used to measure RNA concentration. This clonotype has ten or more counts. No cognate antigen has been identified for it. Per-base qualities were not stored, and no clone one base away is much larger. The CDR1 and CDR2 encoded by the germline V gene (reference sequence) are SGHAT and FQDESV. The cysteine opens and the phenylalanine closes a CDR3 of 16 amino acids. Only CDR3 DNA is held: 48 bases, read in frame from base 1. Here V drops 9 bases and J drops 3 bases, and the junction holds 8 bases not matched to any gene.

The library was built by means of multiplex PCR. These reads were obtained on an Illumina HiSeq 4000. To build TCR beta libraries, CDR3 regions were amplified by Arm-PCR using iRepertoire HTBI primers. Before sequencing, the PCR products underwent gel purification. In the paper's pipeline: Gene usage analysis of CDR3 amino acid clonotypes relied on the roughly 60 TRBV and 12 to 15 TRBJ segments identified across samples. COPE and FqMerger were used to merge filtered high-quality paired reads into contigs. BLAST was used to align contigs to IMGT TRBV, TRBD and TRBJ reference genes, and CDR3 was defined according to IMGT. Clonotypes above 0.1% frequency were classified as highly expanded clones. Repertoire diversity was measured by Shannon entropy, and V-J evenness by the Gini coefficient. Clonotypes shared by more than one individual were considered public. TCRdb passed the public sequencing reads through fastp at Q25 and MiXCR, retaining productive beta sequences. When rows share a CDR3 protein, they turn into one entry using the most common DNA and genes. The V and J calls, along with clone size, are taken from TCRdb and not from the paper's own processing. This sample lists more than 300,000 distinct CDR3 sequences; under 20% were detected once. 20% to 25% of the sample belongs to the ten largest clones.

These records were also assigned to another study, of T cells in Graves' hyperthyroidism and ophthalmopathy. As that second paper reports: Stable Graves' hyperthyroidism was defined as no progression to ophthalmopathy during 18 months of follow-up. The hyperthyroidism patients were between 18 and 65 years old and newly diagnosed, with a disease duration of less than 2 months. The study excluded patients with uncontrolled infections, other autoimmune diseases, pregnancy or lactation. Diagnoses were based on clinical symptoms, serum thyroxine and TRAb, thyroid ultrasound and orbital computed tomography. The TCR CDR3 was subjected to a first round of RT-PCR using the HTBI primer set and the Qiagen OneStep RT-PCR kit. Most expanded thyroid clonotypes (frequency above 0.001) were also found in blood, which suggests that blood repertoires may mirror thyroid immune responses. A 13 V-J signature model separated ophthalmopathy from stable hyperthyroidism, with over 85% sensitivity and 81.08% specificity in cross-validation and 80%/75% in testing. In validation, the model predicted progression to ophthalmopathy with approximately 69% sensitivity and around 72% specificity, a median of approximately 6.7 months before onset. To identify TCR V-J signatures that set the groups apart, the researchers used a discovery cohort of 100 patients, made up of fewer than 50 with Graves' ophthalmopathy and about 55 with stable Graves' hyperthyroidism. Prospective prediction of ophthalmopathy was tested in an independent validation cohort of some 20 hyperthyroidism patients and some 17 patients who later progressed to ophthalmopathy. For training and testing, the approximately 92 patients in the discovery cohort were randomly divided in a 7:3 ratio. The study also compared thyroid tissue and blood T-cell repertoires from 5 to 7 Graves' hyperthyroidism patients. Once sampling was done, hyperthyroidism patients were given methimazole at a starting dose of 30 mg daily, whereas ophthalmopathy patients were given high-dose intravenous methylprednisolone. A second multiplex PCR round built the libraries, followed by size selection and purification. The libraries were sequenced on an Illumina HiSeq2000 using paired-end 100 bp reads. Raw data were processed with SOAPnuke, discarding reads with adapters, uncalled bases, mean Phred below 15, or no exact constant-primer or identifier match. COPE v1.2.5 was used to merge the high-quality paired reads, and each unique nucleotide sequence was defined as a clonotype. MiTCR v1.1 was used to align clonotypes to the IMGT TRBV, TRBD and TRBJ reference segments. Analysis was restricted to V-J combinations with a frequency above 0.0001, which covered about 99% of repertoires. A TCS score was defined as the ratio of F50 (clonal expansion) to E x V (chaos), with BLOSUM62-based TCRdist applied between CDR3 peptides within each V-J. Welch's t-statistics and random forest reduced roughly 540 V-J features to about 12, which were used in a naive Bayes classifier (R e1071). Sample size was not statistically predetermined, and investigators were not blinded to group allocation. The paper describes TCR Vbeta CDR3 sequencing of 120 to 150 peripheral blood samples, made up of 40 to 45 ophthalmopathy patients, some 76 hyperthyroidism patients and 17 progressor patients.

The TCR comes from a woman aged 18-29 years with Graves disease. Donor details come from another sample of the same person, matched by shared clones. The V and J segments used are TRBV11-1 and TRBJ2-1, with 13 junctional bases fitting TRBD2. The sample consisted of peripheral blood mononuclear cells (PBMCs), taken at new diagnosis, from a patient treated with antithyroid drugs. The nucleotide sequence is TGTGCCAGTAATACACTAGCGGGAGGGCTCTACAATGAGCAGTTCTTC. Translated, it reads CASNTLAGGLYNEQFF.